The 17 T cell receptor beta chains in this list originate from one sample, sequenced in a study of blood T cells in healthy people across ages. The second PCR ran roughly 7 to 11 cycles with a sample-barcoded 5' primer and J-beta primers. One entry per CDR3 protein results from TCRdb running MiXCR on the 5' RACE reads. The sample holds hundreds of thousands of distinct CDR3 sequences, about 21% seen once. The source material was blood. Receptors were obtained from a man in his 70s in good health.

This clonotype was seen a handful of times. The CDR3 spells CASSEGGLNVLTF. As DNA, the CDR3 is TGTGCCAGCAGTGAGGGGGGGCTCAACGTCCTGACTTTC. This rearrangement joins TRBV25-1 to TRBJ2-6, with D perhaps matching TRBD2 (7 bases). The V end was cut by 3 bases, the J end by 9 bases, with 9 bases between. This CDR3 contains 13 residues. The V gene's germline CDR1 is MGHDK and CDR2 SYGVNS.

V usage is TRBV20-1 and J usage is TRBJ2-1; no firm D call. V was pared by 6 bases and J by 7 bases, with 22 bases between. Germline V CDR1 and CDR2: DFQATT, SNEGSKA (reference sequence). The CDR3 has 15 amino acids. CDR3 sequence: CSASTLNPGQNEQFF. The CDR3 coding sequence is TGCAGTGCGAGCACTTTAAACCCCGGGCAGAATGAGCAGTTCTTC.

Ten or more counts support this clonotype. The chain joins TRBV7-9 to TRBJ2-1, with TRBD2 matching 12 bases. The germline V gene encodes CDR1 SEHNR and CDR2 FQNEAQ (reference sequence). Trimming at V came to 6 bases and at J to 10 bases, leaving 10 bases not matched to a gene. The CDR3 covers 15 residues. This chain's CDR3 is CASRPGLAGRGEQFF. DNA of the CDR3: TGTGCCAGCAGGCCGGGACTAGCGGGTCGGGGGGAGCAGTTCTTC.

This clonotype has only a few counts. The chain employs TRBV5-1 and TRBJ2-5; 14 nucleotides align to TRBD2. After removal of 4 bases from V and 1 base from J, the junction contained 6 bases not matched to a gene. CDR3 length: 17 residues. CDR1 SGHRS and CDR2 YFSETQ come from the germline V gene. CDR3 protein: CASSGGLAGEPQETQYF. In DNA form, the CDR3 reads TGCGCCAGCAGCGGGGGACTAGCGGGAGAACCCCAAGAGACCCAGTACTTC.

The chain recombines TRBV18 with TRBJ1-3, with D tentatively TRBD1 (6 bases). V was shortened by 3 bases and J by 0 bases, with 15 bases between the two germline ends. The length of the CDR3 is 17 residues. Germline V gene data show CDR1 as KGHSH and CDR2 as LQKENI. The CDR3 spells CASSPTGTTDSGNTIYF. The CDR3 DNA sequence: TGTGCCAGCTCACCGACCGGGACAACGGACTCTGGAAACACCATATATTTT.

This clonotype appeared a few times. CDR3 residues: CASSGGISYNEQFF. The CDR3 bases are TGTGCCAGCAGTGGGGGAATCTCCTACAATGAGCAGTTCTTC. The chain carries TRBV6-2 or TRBV6-3 and TRBJ2-1, with D tentatively TRBD1 or TRBD2 (5 bases each). The CDR3 is made up of 14 amino acids. Germline V gene sequence: CDR1 MNHEY, CDR2 SVGEGT. The V and J ends lost 5 bases and 0 bases respectively, with 8 bases between them.

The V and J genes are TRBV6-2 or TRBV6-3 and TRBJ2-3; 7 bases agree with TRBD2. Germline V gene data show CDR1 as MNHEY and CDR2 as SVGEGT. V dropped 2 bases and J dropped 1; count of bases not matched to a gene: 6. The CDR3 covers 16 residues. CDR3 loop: CASSYPKAGGTDTQYF. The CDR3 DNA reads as TGTGCCAGCAGTTACCCAAAGGCGGGGGGCACAGATACGCAGTATTTT.

CDR3 sequence reads: CASSNNRVDTEAFF. CDR3 nucleotide sequence: TGCGCCAGCAGCAACAACAGGGTCGACACTGAAGCTTTCTTT. This sequence joins TRBV5-1 and TRBJ1-1, with D perhaps TRBD1 (6 bases). V was cut by 4 bases and J by 3 bases, with 13 bases left in between. CDR1 SGHRS and CDR2 YFSETQ come from the germline V gene. The CDR3 is made up of 14 amino acids.

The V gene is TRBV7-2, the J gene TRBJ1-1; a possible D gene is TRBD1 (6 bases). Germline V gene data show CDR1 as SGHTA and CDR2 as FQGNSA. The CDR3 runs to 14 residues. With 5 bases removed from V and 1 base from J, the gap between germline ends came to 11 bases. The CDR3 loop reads CASSVGQKNTEAFF. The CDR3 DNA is TGTGCCAGCAGCGTAGGACAGAAGAACACTGAAGCTTTCTTT. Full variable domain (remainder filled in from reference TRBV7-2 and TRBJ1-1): GAGVSQSPSNKVTEKGKDVELRCDPISGHTALYWYRQSLGQGLEFLIYFQGNSAPDKSGLPSDRFSAERTGGSVSTLTIQRTQQEDSAVYLCASSVGQKNTEAFFGQGTRLTVV.

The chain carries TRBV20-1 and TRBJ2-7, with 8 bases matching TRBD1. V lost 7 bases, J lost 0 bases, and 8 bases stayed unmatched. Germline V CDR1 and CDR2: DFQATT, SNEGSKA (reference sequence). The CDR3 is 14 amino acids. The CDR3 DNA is TGCAGTGTCCAGGGGGCGAAGAACTCCTACGAGCAGTACTTC. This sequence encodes CSVQGAKNSYEQYF.

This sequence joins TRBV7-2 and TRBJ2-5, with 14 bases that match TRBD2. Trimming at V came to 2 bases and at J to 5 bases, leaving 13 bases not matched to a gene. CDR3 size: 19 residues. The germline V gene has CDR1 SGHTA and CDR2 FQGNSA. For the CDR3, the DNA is TGTGCCAGCAGCTTAATGGTACGGACTAGCGGGAGGAGCTCGGAGACCCAGTACTTC. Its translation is CASSLMVRTSGRSSETQYF.

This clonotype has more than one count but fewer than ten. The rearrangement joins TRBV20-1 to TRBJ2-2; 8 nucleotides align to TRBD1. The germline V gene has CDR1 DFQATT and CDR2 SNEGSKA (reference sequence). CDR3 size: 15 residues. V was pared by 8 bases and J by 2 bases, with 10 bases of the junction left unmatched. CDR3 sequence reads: CSSQSGTGNTGELFF. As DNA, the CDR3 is TGCAGTTCGCAATCGGGGACAGGCAACACCGGGGAGCTGTTTTTT.

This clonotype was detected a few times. The chain's CDR3 is CASSLVQIVTDTQYF. Written as DNA, the CDR3 is TGCGCCAGCAGCTTGGTACAGATAGTCACAGATACGCAGTATTTT. The chain employs TRBV5-1 and TRBJ2-3; D not resolved. The germline V gene has CDR1 SGHRS and CDR2 YFSETQ. The ends were cut back, 0 bases at V and 2 bases at J, with 10 bases in the middle. This CDR3 has 15 amino acids.

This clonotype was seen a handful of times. CDR3 nucleotides: TGTGCCAGCAGTGTACTAAAAGAGACCCAGTACTTC. The encoded protein is CASSVLKETQYF. This chain links TRBV6-6 with TRBJ2-5; D unclear. CDR3 length equals 12 residues. CDR1 MNHNY and CDR2 SVGAGI come from the germline V gene (reference sequence). Trimming removed 5 bases from V and 3 bases from J, with 7 bases in between.

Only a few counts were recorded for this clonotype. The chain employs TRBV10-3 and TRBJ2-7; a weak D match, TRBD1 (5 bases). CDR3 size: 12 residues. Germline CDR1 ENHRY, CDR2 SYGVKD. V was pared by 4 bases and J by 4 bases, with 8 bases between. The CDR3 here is CAISGQGYEQYF. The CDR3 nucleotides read TGTGCCATCAGTGGGCAGGGATACGAGCAGTACTTC.

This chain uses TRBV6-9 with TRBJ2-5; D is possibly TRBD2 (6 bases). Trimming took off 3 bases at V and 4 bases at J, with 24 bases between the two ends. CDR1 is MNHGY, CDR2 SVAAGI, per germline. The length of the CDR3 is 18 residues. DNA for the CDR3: TGTGCCAGCAGTTACGATTATCGGACAACCACCGGGGGAGAGACCCAGTACTTC. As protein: CASSYDYRTTTGGETQYF.

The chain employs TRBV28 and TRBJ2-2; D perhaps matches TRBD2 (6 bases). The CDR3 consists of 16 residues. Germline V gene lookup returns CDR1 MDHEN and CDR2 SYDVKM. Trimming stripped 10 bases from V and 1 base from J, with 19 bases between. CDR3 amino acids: CATAESGLQNTGELFF. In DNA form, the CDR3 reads TGTGCCACCGCTGAATCGGGACTCCAGAACACCGGGGAGCTGTTTTTT.